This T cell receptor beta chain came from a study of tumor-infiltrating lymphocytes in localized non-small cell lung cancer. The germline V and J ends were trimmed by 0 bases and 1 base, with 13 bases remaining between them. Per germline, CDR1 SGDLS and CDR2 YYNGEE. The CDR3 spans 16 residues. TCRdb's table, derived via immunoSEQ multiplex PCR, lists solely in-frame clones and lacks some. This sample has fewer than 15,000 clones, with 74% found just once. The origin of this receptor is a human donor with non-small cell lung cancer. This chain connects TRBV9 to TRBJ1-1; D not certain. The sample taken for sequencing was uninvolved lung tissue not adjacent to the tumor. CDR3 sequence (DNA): TGTGCCAGCAGCGTAGCCACCGGGAAAGGGAACACTGAAGCTTTCTTT. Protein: CASSVATGKGNTEAFF.